This T cell receptor beta chain was retrieved from a study of T cells in Graves' hyperthyroidism and ophthalmopathy (dated by TCRdb to the late 2010s). Context from the whole study: Peripheral blood was collected at initial diagnosis, before any treatment. A discovery cohort of approximately 97 patients, 43 with Graves' ophthalmopathy and approximately 57 with stable Graves' hyperthyroidism, was used to find distinguishing TCR V-J signatures. An independent validation cohort of fewer than 20 hyperthyroidism patients and over 15 patients who later progressed to ophthalmopathy tested prospective prediction of ophthalmopathy. The 80 to 100 discovery patients were randomly divided into training and test sets at a 7:3 ratio. Thyroid tissue and blood T-cell repertoires from about six Graves' hyperthyroidism patients were also compared in the study. Once sampling was done, hyperthyroidism patients were given methimazole at a starting dose of 30 mg daily, whereas ophthalmopathy patients were given high-dose intravenous methylprednisolone. According to the paper, TCR Vbeta CDR3 sequencing was carried out on over 130 peripheral blood samples, which came from over 40 ophthalmopathy, 75 to 80 hyperthyroidism and around 17 progressor patients. Broad study findings and their caveats: Most expanded thyroid clonotypes (frequency above 0.001) were also detected in blood, suggesting blood repertoires may reflect thyroid immune responses. In validation, the model predicted progression to ophthalmopathy a median of roughly six months before onset, with 65% to 71% sensitivity and roughly 79% specificity. A model built on a 13 V-J signature distinguished ophthalmopathy from stable hyperthyroidism, reaching about 89% sensitivity and 81.08% specificity in cross-validation and 80%/75% in testing. No statistical method was used to set the sample size in advance, and investigators knew the group allocation.

Graves' hyperthyroidism was defined as stable when no progression to ophthalmopathy occurred over 18 months of follow-up. The hyperthyroidism patients were between 18 and 65 years old and newly diagnosed, with a disease duration of less than 2 months. Patients with uncontrolled infections, other autoimmune diseases, pregnancy or lactation were excluded. Diagnoses were established on the basis of clinical symptoms, serum thyroxine and TRAb, thyroid ultrasound, and orbital computed tomography. Ficoll-Paque density gradient centrifugation was used to isolate PBMCs from approximately 10 ml of fresh peripheral blood. Trizol reagent was used to extract total RNA, and RNA quality was then checked on an Agilent 2100 Bioanalyzer. CDR1 SGHDT and CDR2 YYEEEE were looked up in the germline V gene. V is clipped by 2 bases and J by 0 bases, and the sequence between their germline boundaries is 6 bases long. From cysteine to phenylalanine, the CDR3 is 13 amino acids long. Only the CDR3 region is kept as DNA, spanning 39 bases read in frame from base 1.

Comments on this clonotype: What this receptor recognizes is not known. No base qualities exist here, and no much larger clone lies one base off it.

The TCR beta CDR3 regions were amplified from the RNA transcripts. The TCR CDR3 was subjected to a first round of RT-PCR using the HTBI primer set and the Qiagen OneStep RT-PCR kit. Libraries were constructed in a second round of multiplex PCR, after which size selection and purification were performed. The libraries were sequenced on an Illumina HiSeq2000 using paired-end 100 bp reads. As for the authors' bioinformatics: SOAPnuke was used to process the raw data, with reads discarded if the reads contained adapters or uncalled bases, had a mean Phred below 15, or lacked an exact constant-primer or identifier match. High-quality paired reads were merged using COPE v1.2.5, and each unique nucleotide sequence was defined as a clonotype. MiTCR v1.1 was used to align clonotypes to the IMGT TRBV, TRBD and TRBJ reference segments. Analysis was restricted to V-J combinations with a frequency above 0.0001, which covered 98% to 99.2% of repertoires. The TCS score was defined as F50 (clonal expansion) divided by E x V (chaos), with BLOSUM62-based TCRdist calculated between CDR3 peptides within each V-J. Welch's t-statistics and random forest reduced approximately 520 V-J features to roughly 13, which were used in a naive Bayes classifier (R e1071). The raw public reads went through TCRdb reprocessing: fastp at Q25, MiXCR clone calling, in-frame beta chains kept. Each entry merges the rows of one CDR3 protein and shows their most common DNA and genes. The V and J calls here are based on TCRdb, not the publication. This sample comprises about 620,000 distinct CDR3 sequences, 15% to 20% of them detected only once. The ten top clones hold less than 4.5% of the sample.

The sequenced material came from blood. The rearrangement combines TRBV5-6 with TRBJ2-7, with the D gene not confidently named. This clonotype was sampled from a woman younger than 45 with Graves' hyperthyroidism. The bases read TGTGCCAGCAGCTTTAAGTCCTCCTACGAGCAGTACTTC. Translation gives CASSFKSSYEQYF.